This entry lists 22 T cell receptor beta chains sequenced from one sample in a study of T cell changes during pregnancy in multiple sclerosis. TCRdb keeps only in-frame clones here, not all; method: immunoSEQ multiplex PCR. The data show 35,000 to 45,000 clones, about nine tenths seen once. The material was CD4+ T cells from peripheral blood mononuclear cells, obtained before pregnancy. Receptors were obtained from a female donor with multiple sclerosis, enrolled in a pregnancy study.

A single count supports this clone. The J gene is TRBJ2-1, the V gene TRBV19; 8 bases are shared with TRBD1. CDR3 size: 18 residues. Trimming removed 5 bases from V and 0 bases from J; junction bases left unmatched: 12. CDR1 and CDR2 from the germline V gene are LNHDA and SQIVND (reference sequence). The CDR3 bases are TGTGCCAGTAGTGTCACCGGGACAGGTTTAAGCTCCTACAATGAGCAGTTCTTC. It encodes CASSVTGTGLSSYNEQFF.

The chain joins TRBV5-4 to TRBJ2-1; 7 bases match TRBD2. This CDR3 has 16 amino acids. V dropped 3 bases and J dropped 2; count of bases not matched to a gene: 8. In germline, CDR1 is SGHNT, CDR2 YYREEE (reference sequence). As DNA, the CDR3 is TGTGCCAGCAGCTCGGGCAGCGGGGAAACCTACAATGAGCAGTTCTTC. This codes for CASSSGSGETYNEQFF.

The rearrangement links TRBV5-6 to TRBJ1-2; 9 positions match TRBD1. The germline gives CDR1 SGHDT, CDR2 YYEEEE. The CDR3 contains 13 residues. The ends lost 4 bases at V and 5 bases at J; junction bases unmatched: 3. The CDR3 coding sequence is TGTGCCAGCAGCAGGGGACAGGGATATGGCTACACCTTC. Its translation: CASSRGQGYGYTF. Drawing the rest from reference TRBV5-6 and TRBJ1-2, the complete variable domain is DAGVTQSPTHLIKTRGQQVTLRCSPKSGHDTVSWYQQALGQGPQFIFQYYEEEERQRGNFPDRFSGHQFPNYSSELNVNALLLGDSALYLCASSRGQGYGYTFGSGTRLTVV.

The V call is TRBV7-6, the J call TRBJ2-4; tentative D call: TRBD2 (6 bases). From germline, CDR1 is SGHVS and CDR2 FNYEAQ. Trimming removed 3 bases at V and 10 bases at J, with 10 bases between. This CDR3 contains 12 residues. This CDR3 is CASSLAGGIQYF. The CDR3 DNA reads as TGTGCCAGCAGCTTGGCCGGGGGAATTCAGTACTTC.

The chain combines TRBV14 with TRBJ2-2; D may be TRBD2 (5 bases). V was pared by 4 bases and J by 4 bases, with 13 bases between. Germline CDR1 SGHDN, CDR2 FVKESK. The length of the CDR3 is 15 residues. CDR3 sequence reads: CASSPPRVRTGELFF. The CDR3 bases are TGTGCCAGCAGCCCGCCGAGGGTTCGCACCGGGGAGCTGTTTTTT.

The chain recombines TRBV5-1 with TRBJ2-3, with TRBD2 as a possible D gene (6 bases). Germline values: CDR1 SGHRS, CDR2 YFSETQ. Between the trimmed V and J ends, which lost 2 bases and 4 bases, there was a span of 11 bases. CDR3 length: 14 residues. This CDR3 is CASSLGGFPDTQYF. The CDR3 DNA reads TGCGCCAGCAGCTTAGGAGGGTTCCCAGATACGCAGTATTTT.

The chain combines TRBV6-5 with TRBJ1-4; D is ambiguous. From germline, CDR1 is MNHEY and CDR2 SVGAGI. CDR3 length equals 12 residues. Trimming removed 4 bases at V and 7 bases at J, with 7 bases between. The CDR3 sequence is CASSLRGEKLFF. CDR3 sequence (DNA): TGTGCCAGCAGTTTACGGGGTGAAAAACTGTTTTTT.

The V and J genes are TRBV5-5 and TRBJ2-5; 7 positions agree with TRBD1. Per germline, CDR1 SGHKS and CDR2 YYEKEE (reference sequence). The CDR3 has 16 amino acids. Trimming at V came to 4 bases and at J to 5 bases, leaving 14 bases not matched to a gene. CDR3: CASSPGTARTKETQYF. The CDR3 DNA reads TGTGCCAGCAGCCCCGGGACAGCGAGGACCAAGGAGACCCAGTACTTC.

This clone was seen once. The J gene is TRBJ1-2, the V gene TRBV10-3; D unresolved. Germline loops: CDR1 ENHRY, CDR2 SYGVKD. Trimming cost V 6 bases and J 2 bases, with 10 bases left between them. The length of the CDR3 is 13 residues. The CDR3 DNA follows: TGTGCCATCAGGGACTTACGGAACTATGGCTACACCTTC. Its translation: CAIRDLRNYGYTF.

This chain uses TRBV5-1 with TRBJ2-2; possible D gene TRBD1, 6 bases. V gave up 7 bases and J gave up 0 bases, with 16 bases separating them. The V gene's germline CDR1 is SGHRS and CDR2 YFSETQ. The CDR3 runs 16 residues. For the CDR3, the DNA is TGCGCCAGCCGTGTAGCAGGGGTCGCGAACACCGGGGAGCTGTTTTTT. It yields the protein CASRVAGVANTGELFF.

As DNA, the CDR3 is TGTGCCACCAGCAGAGGTTCGGGGGGGGGCCGGCTAAACTACGAGCAGTACTTC. It encodes CATSRGSGGGRLNYEQYF. V and J are TRBV15 and TRBJ2-7; 8 bases line up with TRBD2. The trim removed 1 base at V and 3 bases at J, leaving 14 bases unmatched. Germline V CDR1 and CDR2: LNHNV, YYDKDF (reference sequence). There are 18 residues in the CDR3.

The chain has TRBV2 and TRBJ1-2; the match to TRBD1 covers 8 bases. The CDR3 has 16 residues. Looked up from germline, CDR1 is SNHLY and CDR2 is FYNNEI. The ends lost 4 bases at V and 4 bases at J; junction bases unmatched: 11. The CDR3 nucleotides read TGTGCCAGCAGTGTACCAGGACAGGGTTTACTCTATGGCTACACCTTC. This encodes CASSVPGQGLLYGYTF.

This chain links TRBV7-3 with TRBJ1-6; D ambiguous. The CDR3 is 16 residues long. Germline CDR1 and CDR2: SGHTA and FQGTGA. The ends were cut back, 2 bases at V and 6 bases at J, with 14 bases in the middle. The DNA for the CDR3 is TGTGCCAGCAGCTTAGAGGCCAATCTGGCTAATTCACCCCTCCACTTT. Protein sequence: CASSLEANLANSPLHF. Full variable domain (rest looked up from reference TRBV7-3 and TRBJ1-6): GAGVSQTPSNKVTEKGKYVELRCDPISGHTALYWYRQSLGQGPEFLIYFQGTGAADDSGLPNDRFFAVRPEGSVSTLKIQRTERGDSAVYLCASSLEANLANSPLHFGNGTRLTVT.

The chain is built from TRBV5-6 and TRBJ2-7; weak D call: TRBD1 (8 bases). CDR1 and CDR2 from the germline V gene are SGHDT and YYEEEE. Trimming stripped 5 bases from V and 6 bases from J, with 15 bases between. The CDR3 runs to 13 residues. The CDR3 protein is CASRINRGGEQYF. The CDR3 bases are TGTGCCAGCAGAATTAACAGGGGGGGCGAGCAGTACTTC. The entire variable domain, with the rest obtained from reference TRBV5-6 and TRBJ2-7, is as follows: DAGVTQSPTHLIKTRGQQVTLRCSPKSGHDTVSWYQQALGQGPQFIFQYYEEEERQRGNFPDRFSGHQFPNYSSELNVNALLLGDSALYLCASRINRGGEQYFGPGTRLTVT.

This chain links TRBV7-9 with TRBJ1-3, with D perhaps TRBD1 (6 bases). CDR1 and CDR2 from the germline V gene are SEHNR and FQNEAQ (reference sequence). This CDR3 spans 15 amino acids. V gave up 4 bases and J gave up 2 bases, with 12 bases separating them. CDR3 coding DNA: TGTGCCAGCAGCTCCAATCAGGGGACTGGAAACACCATATATTTT. Protein sequence: CASSSNQGTGNTIYF.

V usage is TRBV7-9 and J usage is TRBJ1-2, with D perhaps matching TRBD1 (6 bases). CDR1 is SEHNR, CDR2 FQNEAQ, per germline (reference sequence). The CDR3 spans 13 residues. Trimming took 4 bases from V and 4 from J, leaving 10 bases between them. The CDR3, as DNA: TGTGCCAGCAGCTCCAGGGGTTCCTATGGCTACACCTTC. Translated, it gives CASSSRGSYGYTF.

The chain has TRBV19 and TRBJ2-4, with D possibly matching TRBD1 (6 bases). Per germline, CDR1 LNHDA and CDR2 SQIVND (reference sequence). Trimming shortened V by 3 bases and J by 0 bases, and 9 bases separated the two germline ends. The CDR3 totals 15 residues. CDR3 DNA: TGTGCCAGTAGTATCCCCAGGGGAGCCAAAAACATTCAGTACTTC. Its translation: CASSIPRGAKNIQYF.

The chain is built from TRBV9 and TRBJ1-3, with D possibly being TRBD1 (6 bases). The CDR3 consists of 16 residues. Germline CDR1 reads SGDLS; CDR2 reads YYNGEE. V lost 3 bases, J lost 0 bases, and 13 bases lay in between. Here the CDR3 DNA reads TGTGCCAGCAGCGCGAGGGGGATATCCTCTGGAAACACCATATATTTT. It is translated as CASSARGISSGNTIYF.

The chain recombines TRBV7-3 with TRBJ2-7; D ambiguous. Trimming stripped 5 bases from V and 2 bases from J, with 16 bases between. The CDR3 is 15 amino acids. Germline V gives CDR1 SGHTA, CDR2 FQGTGA. In DNA, the CDR3 is TGTGCCAGCAGCCCCTCCACGTCAAGCCCCTACGAGCAGTACTTC. As protein: CASSPSTSSPYEQYF. The full variable domain, completed using reference TRBV7-3 and TRBJ2-7, is GAGVSQTPSNKVTEKGKYVELRCDPISGHTALYWYRQSLGQGPEFLIYFQGTGAADDSGLPNDRFFAVRPEGSVSTLKIQRTERGDSAVYLCASSPSTSSPYEQYFGPGTRLTVT.

The chain has TRBV5-5 and TRBJ1-1; D remains ambiguous. The V end was cut by 2 bases, the J end by 1 base, with 9 bases between. Germline V lookup: CDR1 SGHKS, CDR2 YYEKEE (reference sequence). The CDR3 has 14 amino acids. The CDR3 protein is CASSLQTPNTEAFF. In DNA, the CDR3 is TGTGCCAGCAGCTTACAAACACCGAACACTGAAGCTTTCTTT.

In its sample, this clone was seen once. The chain joins TRBV19 to TRBJ2-7; 10 nucleotides line up with TRBD1. V trimming: 4 bases; J trimming: 6 bases; junction bases outside the gene matches: 6. Looked up from germline, CDR1 is LNHDA and CDR2 is SQIVND (reference sequence). The CDR3 spans 14 residues. CDR3 loop: CASSTGQGESEQYF. The DNA for the CDR3 is TGTGCCAGTAGTACAGGACAGGGGGAGAGCGAGCAGTACTTC.

The chain joins TRBV4-1 to TRBJ2-5, with D perhaps TRBD2 (5 bases). The last part of the DNA fits TRBJ2-7 better; the J call may be wrong. From germline, CDR1 is MGHRA and CDR2 YSYEKL. The CDR3 totals 15 residues. The CDR3 coding sequence is TGCGCCAGCAGCCATCCGGGGAAGGGCCAAGCCGAGCAGTACTTC. Protein sequence: CASSHPGKGQAEQYF.